This T cell receptor beta chain is drawn from a study of T cell repertoires in aging, cancer and after chemotherapy. Study-wide results and limits: Untreated cancer patients had significantly lower blood TCR diversity than age-matched healthy donors.

TRB rearrangements spanning V, D and J were amplified using mixed TRB-A/B primers. TCRdb fed the multiplex PCR reads into MiXCR, producing one record per CDR3 protein. This repertoire shows about 6,100 distinct CDR3 sequences, about 32% found once; its top ten account for around 31%. The template was genomic DNA from peripheral blood, not RNA. To note about this clonotype: The target antigen is unknown.

V was shortened by 1 base and J by 11 bases, with 11 bases between the two germline ends. CDR1 is SGHDT, CDR2 YYEEEE, per germline. CDR3 length: 12 residues. The sequenced sample was blood. The receptor's source is a human donor with a blood cancer. The genes are TRBV5-6 and TRBJ2-3; no clear D. CDR3 sequence: CASSLFPLKQYF. In nucleotides, the CDR3 is TGTGCCAGCAGCTTGTTCCCTCTAAAGCAGTATTTT. Full variable domain (rest looked up from reference TRBV5-6 and TRBJ2-3): DAGVTQSPTHLIKTRGQQVTLRCSPKSGHDTVSWYQQALGQGPQFIFQYYEEEERQRGNFPDRFSGHQFPNYSSELNVNALLLGDSALYLCASSLFPLKQYFGPGTRLTVL.